The 32 T cell receptor beta chains in this list originate from one sample, sequenced in a study of human T cells and chemical hapten exposure. Time point in this sample: patch test 1, 2 weeks after DPC sensitization. Treatment denoted: therapeutic diphenylcyclopropenone sensitization with weekly scalp DPC. Using its own MiXCR run on the RACE reads, TCRdb lists one record per CDR3 protein. The profile shows roughly 72,000 distinct CDR3 sequences, approximately 10% of them singletons. The source was whole blood, collected in connection with sensitization to the hapten diphenylcyclopropenone (DPC). These receptors originate from a woman in her forties or fifties with alopecia areata. Some clones in this sample may be carry-over from other donors' samples.

J is TRBJ2-7 and V is TRBV29-1, with 7 bases aligning to TRBD1. The CDR3 runs to 12 residues. Losses at the gene ends were 3 bases for V and 5 bases for J; bases not matched to a gene: 4. CDR1 and CDR2 from the germline V gene are SQVTM and ANQGSEA. CDR3 nucleotides: TGCAGCGTTGATCCCGGACAGGACGAGCAGTACTTC. It yields the protein CSVDPGQDEQYF.

This clonotype appeared a few times. The chain recombines TRBV20-1 with TRBJ2-6; the D gene is possibly TRBD2 (6 bases). V lost 3 bases, J lost 2 bases, and 11 bases lay in between. The CDR3 length is 15 residues. Germline values: CDR1 DFQATT, CDR2 SNEGSKA (reference sequence). For the CDR3, the DNA is TGCAGTGCTAGTAGCGGAGGGGCTGGGGCCAACGTCCTGACTTTC. Its protein is CSASSGGAGANVLTF.

This clonotype was detected ten times or more. The rearrangement joins TRBV5-1 to TRBJ1-2; D unclear. Germline CDR1 is SGHRS and CDR2 is YFSETQ. The CDR3 consists of 14 residues. Trimming took 1 base from V and 8 from J, leaving 15 bases between them. The CDR3, as DNA: TGCGCCAGCAGCTTGTCAGATGGGCGTCCGGGCTACACCTTC. This codes for CASSLSDGRPGYTF.

The rearrangement links TRBV20-1 to TRBJ1-1; TRBD1 might be the D (5 bases). Germline V gene sequence: CDR1 DFQATT, CDR2 SNEGSKA (reference sequence). V was pared by 1 base and J by 9 bases, with 6 bases between. The CDR3 has 10 amino acids. This chain's CDR3 is CSARAGKAFF. The CDR3 nucleotides read TGCAGTGCTAGAGCAGGGAAAGCTTTCTTT.

J is TRBJ2-2 and V is TRBV6-4; D not certain. Trimming removed 4 bases at V and 4 bases at J, with 7 bases between. In germline, CDR1 is MRHNA, CDR2 SNTAGT. The CDR3 spans 13 residues. The CDR3 region has the DNA TGTGCCAGCAGTGTGGGTTCCACCGGGGAGCTGTTTTTT. Its protein is CASSVGSTGELFF.

This clonotype was picked up a small number of times. The chain recombines TRBV28 with TRBJ2-3; D may match TRBD1 or TRBD2 (5 bases each). The germline V gene encodes CDR1 MDHEN and CDR2 SYDVKM. V lost 5 bases to trimming and J lost 6 bases, with 15 bases between them. CDR3 size: 14 residues. In DNA form, the CDR3 reads TGTGCCAGCAGTCCGGCAGGGACGTCGGATACGCAGTATTTT. The encoded protein is CASSPAGTSDTQYF.

This clonotype was seen a few times. The chain uses TRBV24-1 and TRBJ1-1; D is possibly TRBD1 (5 bases). Germline-derived CDR1 and CDR2 are KGHDR and SFDVKD. The CDR3 covers 13 residues. Trimming took off 5 bases at V and 8 bases at J, with 14 bases between the two ends. CDR3 residues: CATSAPGSPEAFF. The CDR3 DNA follows: TGTGCCACCAGTGCTCCAGGGTCCCCCGAAGCTTTCTTT.

The chain couples TRBV7-9 to TRBJ1-1; the D is unclear. V was trimmed by 7 bases and J by 5 bases, leaving 14 bases between them. This CDR3 is 13 amino acids long. Germline V gives CDR1 SEHNR, CDR2 FQNEAQ (reference sequence). CDR3 in amino acids: CASNRNSGTEAFF. The CDR3 DNA follows: TGTGCCAGCAACCGAAACTCCGGGACTGAAGCTTTCTTT.

A few counts support this clonotype. The chain has TRBV12-3 or TRBV12-4 and TRBJ1-1; D uncertain. V was cut by 3 bases and J by 4 bases, with 15 bases left in between. The CDR3 has 15 amino acids. CDR3 in DNA: TGTGCCAGCAGTTTGGGTGGTTACAGCGGCACTGAAGCTTTCTTT. It encodes CASSLGGYSGTEAFF.

This clonotype was detected many times. The rearrangement uses TRBV5-5 and TRBJ2-3, with D perhaps TRBD1 (5 bases). The CDR3 consists of 14 residues. The ends were cut back, 4 bases at V and 2 bases at J, with 11 bases in the middle. Germline V CDR1 and CDR2: SGHKS, YYEKEE (reference sequence). In DNA, the CDR3 is TGTGCCAGCAGCCCCGGACACCACACAGATACGCAGTATTTT. Protein sequence: CASSPGHHTDTQYF.

The V and J genes are TRBV12-3 or TRBV12-4 and TRBJ2-7; D perhaps matches TRBD1 (5 bases). Trimming shortened V by 6 bases and J by 2 bases, and 14 bases separated the two germline ends. The CDR3 covers 14 residues. In DNA form, the CDR3 reads TGTGCCAGCAGCCCCAAAGGGGCCGCCTACGAGCAGTACTTC. Translation gives CASSPKGAAYEQYF.

This clonotype appeared a few times. DNA of the CDR3: TGCAGCGTGGGGGACGGCTATAATTCACCCCTCCACTTT. Its protein is CSVGDGYNSPLHF. The chain is built from TRBV29-1 and TRBJ1-6; possible D gene TRBD1, 5 bases. Between the trimmed V and J ends, which lost 6 bases and 3 bases, there was a span of 9 bases. The length of the CDR3 is 13 residues. Germline CDR1 reads SQVTM; CDR2 reads ANQGSEA. The full variable domain, with the rest looked up from reference TRBV29-1 and TRBJ1-6, is SAVISQKPSRDICQRGTSLTIQCQVDSQVTMMFWYRQQPGQSLTLIATANQGSEATYESGFVIDKFPISRPNLTFSTLTVSNMSPEDSSIYLCSVGDGYNSPLHFGNGTRLTVT.

Many counts were recorded for this clonotype. This sequence joins TRBV11-2 and TRBJ2-3; the match to TRBD2 covers 8 bases. This CDR3 contains 15 residues. Germline CDR1 reads SGHAT; CDR2 reads FQNNGV. V gave up 6 bases and J gave up 2 bases; unmatched junction bases: 7. The CDR3 reads CASSQGTRPTDTQYF. DNA for the CDR3: TGTGCCAGCAGTCAAGGGACTAGACCCACAGATACGCAGTATTTT.

The rearrangement uses TRBV10-3 and TRBJ2-3; 13 positions match TRBD2. V was pared by 5 bases and J by 4 bases, with 6 bases of the junction left unmatched. The CDR3 sequence is 16 residues long. Germline V gene data show CDR1 as ENHRY and CDR2 as SYGVKD. The CDR3 DNA follows: TGTGCCATCAGTCTACTAGCGGGAGGGCCTTCAGATACGCAGTATTTT. This codes for CAISLLAGGPSDTQYF.

The chain is built from TRBV5-1 and TRBJ2-5; 7 bases agree with TRBD1. The CDR3 is 14 residues long. The V gene's germline CDR1 is SGHRS and CDR2 YFSETQ. The trim removed 0 bases at V and 4 bases at J, leaving 3 bases unmatched. The DNA for the CDR3 is TGCGCCAGCAGCTTGGCCCCAGGGGGAGAGACCCAGTACTTC. Translating gives CASSLAPGGETQYF.

This clonotype was counted ten times or more. The V call is TRBV29-1, the J call TRBJ2-1, with D perhaps matching TRBD1 (5 bases). CDR1 is SQVTM and CDR2 is ANQGSEA in the germline V gene. This CDR3 contains 11 residues. The germline V and J ends were trimmed by 5 bases and 10 bases, with 12 bases remaining between them. CDR3 nucleotides: TGCAGCGTTACCGACAGTCCCGAGCAGTTCTTC. Its protein product is CSVTDSPEQFF.

This clonotype was seen ten or more times. A read error may account for a junction end that differs from germline. The rearrangement links TRBV5-1 to TRBJ2-3; D gene ambiguous. Germline values: CDR1 SGHRS, CDR2 YFSETQ. This CDR3 is 12 amino acids long. CDR3 nucleotides: TGTGCCAGCAGCTTGGCGGCGGATACGCAGTATTTT. This translates into CASSLAADTQYF.

The rearrangement uses TRBV19 and TRBJ2-3, with D maybe TRBD1 (6 bases). CDR3 length: 14 residues. Looked up from germline, CDR1 is LNHDA and CDR2 is SQIVND (reference sequence). V was cut by 2 bases and J by 8 bases, with 14 bases left in between. The CDR3 loop is CASSIPPPGATQYF. CDR3 DNA: TGTGCCAGTAGTATACCCCCCCCAGGGGCTACGCAGTATTTT. The variable domain in full, with the rest retrieved from reference TRBV19 and TRBJ2-3, is DGGITQSPKYLFRKEGQNVTLSCEQNLNHDAMYWYRQDPGQGLRLIYYSQIVNDFQKGDIAEGYSVSREKKESFPLTVTSAQKNPTAFYLCASSIPPPGATQYFGPGTRLTVL.

This clonotype was recorded a few times. The J gene is TRBJ1-5, the V gene TRBV24-1; maybe TRBD1 (5 bases). Germline V gene sequence: CDR1 KGHDR, CDR2 SFDVKD. V lost 3 bases to trimming and J lost 4 bases, with 12 bases between them. There are 15 residues in the CDR3. The CDR3 DNA is TGTGCCACCAGTGATGGGGGACTCCAGAATCAGCCCCAGCATTTT. The encoded protein is CATSDGGLQNQPQHF.

This clonotype occurred a few times. The genes are TRBV20-1 and TRBJ2-7; possibly TRBD1 or TRBD2 for D (5 bases each). Trimming took off 0 bases at V and 3 bases at J, with 15 bases between the two ends. The CDR3 spans 15 residues. Germline values: CDR1 DFQATT, CDR2 SNEGSKA (reference sequence). The CDR3 DNA is TGCAGTGCTAGAGATCGGGGCGGAAGGATCTACGAGCAGTACTTC. Amino acid sequence: CSARDRGGRIYEQYF.

There are a few counts of this clonotype. The chain links TRBV7-3 to TRBJ2-2; weak D call: TRBD2 (5 bases). Per the germline V gene, CDR1 is SGHTA and CDR2 is FQGTGA. The V and J ends lost 5 bases and 7 bases respectively, with 20 bases between them. The CDR3 is 16 residues long. The CDR3 bases are TGTGCCAGCAGCCCCCAGCCGGGGTCTAGGGACGGGGAGCTGTTTTTT. Translated, it gives CASSPQPGSRDGELFF. The variable domain in full, with the rest retrieved from reference TRBV7-3 and TRBJ2-2, is GAGVSQTPSNKVTEKGKYVELRCDPISGHTALYWYRQSLGQGPEFLIYFQGTGAADDSGLPNDRFFAVRPEGSVSTLKIQRTERGDSAVYLCASSPQPGSRDGELFFGEGSRLTVL.

This clonotype has just a few counts. The genes are TRBV18 and TRBJ1-3; 7 nucleotides agree with TRBD1. The CDR3 contains 16 residues. Germline V gives CDR1 KGHSH, CDR2 LQKENI. The V and J ends lost 3 bases and 0 bases, in that order; junction bases with no gene match: 5. CDR3 DNA: TGTGCCAGCTCACCCCGACAGGGCCTCTCTGGAAACACCATATATTTT. This encodes CASSPRQGLSGNTIYF.

This clonotype was counted many times. The gene calls are TRBV18 and TRBJ2-7, with TRBD1 identical over 8 bases. V trimming: 6 bases; J trimming: 2 bases; junction bases outside the gene matches: 6. This CDR3 is 14 amino acids long. Per germline, CDR1 KGHSH and CDR2 LQKENI. The CDR3 DNA reads TGTGCCAGCTCGCCGGACAGGGACGCCTACGAGCAGTACTTC. Translation gives CASSPDRDAYEQYF.

The V gene is TRBV20-1, the J gene TRBJ2-5; tentatively, D is TRBD2 (5 bases). The ends were cut back, 2 bases at V and 4 bases at J, with 11 bases in the middle. The CDR3 loop spans 13 amino acids. The germline V gene has CDR1 DFQATT and CDR2 SNEGSKA (reference sequence). The DNA for the CDR3 is TGCAGTGCTAGAAAGGTGGGAGTAGAGACCCAGTACTTC. It is translated as CSARKVGVETQYF.

This clonotype turned up a few times. The chain carries TRBV4-1 and TRBJ1-1, with D uncertain. Germline-derived CDR1 and CDR2 are MGHRA and YSYEKL. Trimming pared 4 bases from V and 8 bases from J, leaving 14 bases between. This CDR3 has 13 amino acids. The CDR3 region is CASSRPGLIEAFF. CDR3 nucleotide sequence: TGCGCCAGCAGCCGACCCGGACTTATCGAAGCTTTCTTT.

The chain links TRBV3-1 to TRBJ2-7, with 10 bases matching TRBD2. The J segment lost 1 base and the V segment lost 4 bases, leaving 4 bases of the junction unmatched. The CDR3 covers 15 residues. From germline, CDR1 is LGHDT and CDR2 YNNKEL (reference sequence). CDR3 sequence reads: CASSPLAGESYEQYF. The CDR3, as DNA: TGTGCCAGCAGCCCGCTAGCGGGAGAATCCTACGAGCAGTACTTC.

This chain connects TRBV7-9 to TRBJ2-3; 7 bases are shared with TRBD1. The germline CDR1 and CDR2 sequences are SEHNR and FQNEAQ (reference sequence). The CDR3 runs 15 residues. J gave up 2 bases and V 4 bases, and 6 bases lay outside the gene matches. CDR3 protein: CASSSGQQVTDTQYF. CDR3 DNA sequence: TGTGCCAGCAGCTCGGGACAGCAAGTCACAGATACGCAGTATTTT.

This clonotype was seen a handful of times. The rearrangement uses TRBV18 and TRBJ2-1; 9 bases match TRBD1. Per the germline V gene, CDR1 is KGHSH and CDR2 is LQKENI. Trimming removed 2 bases from V and 8 bases from J; junction bases left unmatched: 4. The CDR3 is 14 residues long. DNA of the CDR3: TGTGCCAGCTCACCATCCACAGGGGGCTATGAGCAGTTCTTC. Translating gives CASSPSTGGYEQFF.

This clonotype was seen at least ten times. The rearrangement uses TRBV7-9 and TRBJ2-7; 8 bases agree with TRBD1. The CDR3 runs 14 residues. Per germline, CDR1 SEHNR and CDR2 FQNEAQ (reference sequence). With V trimmed by 7 bases and J by 0 bases, 5 bases remained unmatched. The CDR3 bases are TGTGCCAGCAACCCGGGACAGGCCTCCTACGAGCAGTACTTC. It specifies CASNPGQASYEQYF.

In its sample, this clonotype was seen a few times. The chain has TRBV3-1 and TRBJ2-1, with TRBD2 identical over 12 bases. This CDR3 region has 15 residues. Germline lookup yields CDR1 LGHDT and CDR2 YNNKEL (reference sequence). After removal of 4 bases from V and 6 bases from J, the junction contained 4 bases not matched to a gene. The CDR3 protein is CASSPRLAGANEQFF. The CDR3 nucleotides read TGTGCCAGCAGCCCCCGACTAGCGGGGGCCAATGAGCAGTTCTTC.

This clonotype was counted at least ten times. The chain couples TRBV24-1 to TRBJ2-6; 8 bases map to TRBD2. J was trimmed by 0 bases and V by 9 bases; bases with no gene match: 6. This CDR3 has 16 amino acids. Per germline, CDR1 KGHDR and CDR2 SFDVKD. This CDR3 is CATSPGTSSGANVLTF. The CDR3 DNA sequence: TGTGCCACCTCGCCCGGGACTAGCTCTGGGGCCAACGTCCTGACTTTC.

This clonotype appeared a few times. The chain has TRBV23-1 and TRBJ2-3; D is tentatively TRBD1 or TRBD2 (6 bases each). TRBV23-1 belongs to the ORF category, with a function that is uncertain. This CDR3 is built from 15 residues. V lost 4 bases and J lost 9, with 20 bases in between. In DNA, the CDR3 is TGCGCCAGCAGTCCTTGGGGGGACAAGTTTGGGACGCAGTATTTT. It is translated as CASSPWGDKFGTQYF.